Only one count was recorded for the clone carrying this T cell receptor (beta chain). This CDR3 region has 14 residues. In germline, CDR1 is WNHNN, CDR2 SYGVQD (reference sequence). V was clipped by 0 bases and J by 11 bases; unmatched bases: 9. The data stem from a study of blood T cell repertoires in COVID-19. Across the study: PBMCs, B-cell-depleted T cells, or T cells provided the cDNA or gDNA that made up the material.

Seattle-derived patients entered the study during active infection and were followed longitudinally. Authors' analysis steps: Amplification with reference gene primers provided the estimates of nucleated cell counts. Sequenced by immunoSEQ multiplex PCR; TCRdb stores in-frame clones only, minus some. That table furnishes V, J and clone size, whereas the DNA furnished D and trimming. In the table there are 250,000 to 350,000 clones, roughly nine tenths of which are singletons. This TCR derives from a woman aged 25 to 39 with COVID-19, enrolled during active disease. The genes are TRBV10-1 and TRBJ1-1, with 7 nucleotides matching TRBD1. Sequencing input: peripheral blood. The CDR3 reads CASSESVTGQSAFF. CDR3 nucleotides: TGCGCCAGCAGTGAGTCGGTGACAGGGCAAAGCGCTTTCTTT.